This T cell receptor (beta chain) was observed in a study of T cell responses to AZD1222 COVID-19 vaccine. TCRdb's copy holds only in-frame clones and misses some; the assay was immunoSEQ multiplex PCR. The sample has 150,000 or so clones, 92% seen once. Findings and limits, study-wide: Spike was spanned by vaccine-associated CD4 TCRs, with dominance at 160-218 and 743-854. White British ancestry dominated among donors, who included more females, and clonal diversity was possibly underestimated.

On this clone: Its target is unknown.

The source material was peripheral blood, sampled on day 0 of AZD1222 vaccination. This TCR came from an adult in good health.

The CDR3 reads CASSLDVEQFF. The CDR3 DNA sequence: TGCGCCAGCAGCTTGGATGTTGAGCAGTTCTTC. The chain joins TRBV5-1 to TRBJ2-1; D not resolved. V gave up 0 bases and J gave up 9 bases, with 4 bases separating them. Looked up from germline, CDR1 is SGHRS and CDR2 is YFSETQ. This CDR3 contains 11 residues.